These T cell receptor beta chains were read from a single sample in a study of CD8+ T cells in alopecia areata. Profiled with immunoSEQ multiplex PCR; TCRdb holds only in-frame clones, not every one. The sample has 90,000 or so clones, roughly 40% seen once. Sequenced material: CD8+ T cells sorted from blood, taken at week 24, from a patient treated with tofacitinib. The receptors here all came from a human donor with alopecia areata. Each CDR3 is given with its conserved first and last residue. D genes are given only for firm matches. A clone size is listed for some rows: how often the clone was seen (once, few, many), or a class if it is expanded.

V gene,CDR3 length,clone size,D gene,J gene,CDR3 protein,CDR3 DNA
TRBV27,13,.,.,TRBJ1-2,CASSLRGVPGYTF,TGTGCCAGCAGTTTAAGGGGGGTTCCTGGCTACACCTTC
TRBV29-1,14,.,.,TRBJ2-2,CSAVPGLNTGELFF,TGCAGCGCCGTTCCGGGACTTAACACCGGGGAGCTGTTTTTT
TRBV7-2,14,once,.,TRBJ1-2,CASSLGGPNYGYTF,TGTGCCAGCAGCTTGGGGGGTCCTAACTATGGCTACACCTTC
TRBV7-9,12,few,.,TRBJ1-5,CASSRLNQPQHF,TGTGCCAGCAGCCGGCTTAATCAGCCCCAGCATTTT
TRBV15,17,.,.,TRBJ1-1,CATSRDWGVGGATEAFF,TGTGCCACCAGCAGAGATTGGGGAGTTGGGGGCGCGACTGAAGCTTTCTTT
TRBV19,14,medium-sized,.,TRBJ2-3,CASSRTAGTDTQYF,TGTGCCAGTAGCCGAACCGCGGGGACAGATACGCAGTATTTT
TRBV13,14,.,.,TRBJ2-5,CASSFGPPAGTQYF,TGTGCCAGCAGCTTCGGACCCCCCGCCGGGACCCAGTACTTC
TRBV27,15,.,.,TRBJ2-7,CASSPTRGVAHEQYF,TGTGCCAGCAGTCCTACCCGCGGGGTCGCCCACGAGCAGTACTTC
TRBV6-1,18,.,TRBD2,TRBJ2-1,CASSETWIAGGSGNEQFF,TGTGCCAGCAGTGAAACGTGGATAGCGGGAGGATCGGGCAATGAGCAGTTCTTC
TRBV7-9,14,few,.,TRBJ2-2,CASSSYQDSGELFF,TGTGCCAGCAGCTCCTACCAGGATTCCGGGGAGCTGTTTTTT
TRBV15,13,few,.,TRBJ2-7,CATSNRESYEQYF,TGTGCCACCAGCAACAGGGAGTCCTACGAGCAGTACTTC
TRBV9,14,few,.,TRBJ1-4,CASSPGGTNEKLFF,TGTGCCAGCTCTCCCGGCGGGACTAATGAAAAACTGTTTTTT
TRBV29-1,12,few,.,TRBJ2-2,CSVPNRAGELFF,TGCAGCGTTCCCAACAGGGCCGGGGAGCTGTTTTTT